The T cell receptor beta chain described here comes from a study of early T cells in non-severe SARS-CoV-2 infection. Study background: The study sequenced bulk RNA from unsorted whole blood, with chains unpaired. Overall study findings and caveats: VDJdb matches were skewed toward anti-spike CD8 T cell responses.

Researchers tagged individual cDNA molecules with unique molecular identifiers. A single record per CDR3 protein comes from TCRdb applying MiXCR to the 5' RACE reads. The sample includes about 50,000 distinct CDR3 sequences, around a tenth of them seen just once. Concerning this clonotype itself: The antigen is undetermined.

The sample comprised whole blood. The sequence came from an adult who was a healthcare worker with PCR-confirmed SARS-CoV-2 infection or an uninfected control (not recorded which).

CDR3 nucleotides: TGCAGCGTCGGGCTAGGAAACACTGAAGCTTTCTTT. Amino acids: CSVGLGNTEAFF. The rearrangement uses TRBV29-1 and TRBJ1-1; no definite D call. This CDR3 is built from 12 residues. Trimming left V 6 bases short and J 2 bases short, with 10 bases between. The V gene's germline CDR1 is SQVTM and CDR2 ANQGSEA.